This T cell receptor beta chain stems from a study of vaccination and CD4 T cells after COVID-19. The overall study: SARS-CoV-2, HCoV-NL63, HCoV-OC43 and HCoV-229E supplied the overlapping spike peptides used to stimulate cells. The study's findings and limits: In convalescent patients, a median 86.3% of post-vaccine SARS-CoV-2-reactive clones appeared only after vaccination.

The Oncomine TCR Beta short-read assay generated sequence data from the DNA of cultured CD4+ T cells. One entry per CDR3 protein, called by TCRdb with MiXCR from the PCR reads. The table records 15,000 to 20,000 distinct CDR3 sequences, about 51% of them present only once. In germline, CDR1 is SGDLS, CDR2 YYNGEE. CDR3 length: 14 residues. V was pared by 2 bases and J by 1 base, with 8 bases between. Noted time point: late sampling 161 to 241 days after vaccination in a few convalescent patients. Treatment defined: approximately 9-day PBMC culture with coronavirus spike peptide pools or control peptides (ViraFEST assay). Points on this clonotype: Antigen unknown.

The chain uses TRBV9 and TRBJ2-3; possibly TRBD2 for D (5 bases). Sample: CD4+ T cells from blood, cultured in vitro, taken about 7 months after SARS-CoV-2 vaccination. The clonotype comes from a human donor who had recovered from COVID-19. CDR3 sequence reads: CASSVRRGTDTQYF. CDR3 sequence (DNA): TGTGCCAGCAGCGTCCGGCGGGGCACAGATACGCAGTATTTT.